The 32 T cell receptor beta chains reported below all come from one sample, sequenced in a study of blood T cells in healthy people across ages. PCR was performed a second time for roughly 7 to 11 cycles using a sample-barcoded 5' primer and a J-beta primer mix. TCRdb redid the calling of the 5' RACE reads with MiXCR, one entry per CDR3 protein. The sample holds 750,000 to 850,000 distinct CDR3 sequences, approximately 25% seen once. These data are also associated with another study on T cells of mothers and their children.

The sample consisted of blood. Source of these receptors: a boy under 18 in good health.

The V call is TRBV7-6, the J call TRBJ2-5; 8 positions agree with TRBD2. This CDR3 comprises 15 residues. In germline, CDR1 is SGHVS, CDR2 FNYEAQ. After removal of 5 bases from V and 7 bases from J, the junction contained 12 bases not matched to a gene. CDR3 bases: TGTGCCAGCAGCCACGACGGGGGGGGGAGTGGGACCCAGTACTTC. It is translated as CASSHDGGGSGTQYF. Complete variable domain (other parts from reference TRBV7-6 and TRBJ2-5): GAGVSQSPRYKVTKRGQDVALRCDPISGHVSLYWYRQALGQGPEFLTYFNYEAQQDKSGLPNDRFSAERPEGSISTLTIQRTEQRDSAMYRCASSHDGGGSGTQYFGPGTRLLVL.

This sequence joins TRBV15 and TRBJ2-5; D is unresolved. Trimming took off 0 bases at V and 7 bases at J, with 9 bases between the two ends. The CDR3 totals 13 residues. Per the germline V gene, CDR1 is LNHNV and CDR2 is YYDKDF (reference sequence). The CDR3 nucleotides read TGTGCCACCAGCAGAGAGGTACTCGGGACCCAGTACTTC. This encodes CATSREVLGTQYF.

There are a few counts of this clonotype. The chain couples TRBV12-3 or TRBV12-4 to TRBJ2-5; the D call may be TRBD1 or TRBD2 (5 bases each). Trimming took off 6 bases at V and 1 base at J, with 9 bases between the two ends. This CDR3 has 13 residues. The CDR3 reads CASRAGSQETQYF. The CDR3 DNA follows: TGTGCCAGCAGGGCAGGGAGCCAAGAGACCCAGTACTTC.

This clonotype was seen a handful of times. The CDR3 region is CSAASRTEQETQYF. The CDR3 DNA reads as TGCAGTGCCGCGTCCCGGACAGAACAAGAGACCCAGTACTTC. The chain links TRBV20-1 to TRBJ2-5; the D gene is possibly TRBD1 (6 bases). Between the trimmed V and J ends, which lost 6 bases and 2 bases, there was a span of 16 bases. The germline gives CDR1 DFQATT, CDR2 SNEGSKA (reference sequence). This CDR3 region has 14 residues.

J is TRBJ1-2 and V is TRBV27, with D unclear. This CDR3 region has 14 residues. Per the germline V gene, CDR1 is MNHEY and CDR2 is SMNVEV (reference sequence). Trimming took 5 bases from V and 7 from J, leaving 17 bases between them. The CDR3, as DNA: TGTGCCAGCAGTGAGGACCTAACGGCGGTTGGCTACACCTTC. Protein sequence: CASSEDLTAVGYTF.

The table lists this clonotype with a few counts. The chain is built from TRBV4-3 and TRBJ1-1; possible D gene TRBD1, 5 bases. With 1 base removed from V and 0 bases from J, the gap between germline ends came to 15 bases. CDR1 and CDR2 (germline): LGHNA, YSLEER. The CDR3 is 17 residues long. The CDR3 sequence: CASSQGSQGSVNTEAFF. The CDR3 nucleotides read TGCGCCAGCAGCCAAGGGAGCCAGGGCTCGGTGAACACTGAAGCTTTCTTT.

This clonotype has a handful of counts. The chain employs TRBV5-1 and TRBJ1-4; no firm D call. V lost 2 bases and J lost 3, with 11 bases in between. The CDR3 consists of 15 residues. Germline CDR1 reads SGHRS; CDR2 reads YFSETQ. CDR3 DNA: TGCGCCAGCAGCTTATTAGCGGGATCTAATGAAAAACTGTTTTTT. It translates to CASSLLAGSNEKLFF.

This rearrangement joins TRBV9 to TRBJ2-5; 12 bases match TRBD2. J was trimmed by 4 bases and V by 2 bases; bases with no gene match: 3. The germline gives CDR1 SGDLS, CDR2 YYNGEE. The CDR3 spans 15 residues. In DNA, the CDR3 is TGTGCCAGCAGCGTTGGGACTAGCGGGCGAGAGACCCAGTACTTC. It yields the protein CASSVGTSGRETQYF.

J is TRBJ1-2 and V is TRBV7-3, with 7 bases lining up with TRBD1. V lost 5 bases, J lost 3 bases, and 3 bases stayed unmatched. The V gene's germline CDR1 is SGHTA and CDR2 FQGTGA. This CDR3 region has 13 residues. This chain's CDR3 is CASSPGQHYGYTF. In DNA, the CDR3 is TGTGCCAGCAGCCCGGGACAGCACTATGGCTACACCTTC.

The gene calls are TRBV7-2 and TRBJ2-5; 10 nucleotides agree with TRBD1. Germline-derived CDR1 and CDR2 are SGHTA and FQGNSA. The CDR3 runs to 14 residues. Trimming cost V 7 bases and J 5 bases; bases outside gene matches: 7. The CDR3 spells CASTPDRGVETQYF. As DNA, the CDR3 is TGTGCCAGCACCCCGGACAGGGGGGTCGAGACCCAGTACTTC. The full variable domain, with the rest looked up from reference TRBV7-2 and TRBJ2-5, is GAGVSQSPSNKVTEKGKDVELRCDPISGHTALYWYRQSLGQGLEFLIYFQGNSAPDKSGLPSDRFSAERTGGSVSTLTIQRTQQEDSAVYLCASTPDRGVETQYFGPGTRLLVL.

This clonotype appeared many times. This chain joins TRBV7-2 and TRBJ2-5; TRBD2 matches at 8 bases. V lost 3 bases, J lost 5 bases, and 5 bases stayed unmatched. CDR1 and CDR2 (germline): SGHTA, FQGNSA. The CDR3 extends over 14 amino acids. For the CDR3, the DNA is TGTGCCAGCAGCTTCAGCGGGAGCGGCGAGACCCAGTACTTC. It yields the protein CASSFSGSGETQYF.

The chain recombines TRBV9 with TRBJ1-2; TRBD1 agrees at 12 bases. The CDR3 is 15 residues long. Germline assignment: CDR1 SGDLS and CDR2 YYNGEE. V was pared by 3 bases and J by 8 bases, with 8 bases of the junction left unmatched. The CDR3 sequence: CASSETGTGGAGYTF. The CDR3 nucleotides are TGTGCCAGCAGCGAAACGGGGACAGGGGGCGCGGGCTACACCTTC.

This clonotype was counted only a few times. This sequence joins TRBV12-3 or TRBV12-4 and TRBJ1-2; D is ambiguous. The CDR3 is 13 amino acids. V was trimmed by 6 bases and J by 2 bases, leaving 10 bases between them. The CDR3 protein is CASSETPNYGYTF. The CDR3 bases are TGTGCCAGCAGCGAAACCCCCAACTATGGCTACACCTTC.

The J gene is TRBJ1-2, the V gene TRBV6-6; a weak D match, TRBD1 (5 bases). Per the germline V gene, CDR1 is MNHNY and CDR2 is SVGAGI (reference sequence). The CDR3 spans 14 residues. With 6 bases removed from V and 0 bases from J, the gap between germline ends came to 11 bases. CDR3 in DNA: TGTGCCAGCAGCTCCTGGGGGACTAACTATGGCTACACCTTC. This sequence encodes CASSSWGTNYGYTF.

As to this clonotype: A much larger clonotype is one base distant, so this may be a read error. This rearrangement joins TRBV25-1 to TRBJ2-5; D not resolved. Germline assignment: CDR1 MGHDK and CDR2 SYGVNS. V lost 3 bases, J lost 1 base, and 3 bases lay in between. The CDR3 covers 12 residues. The CDR3 DNA sequence: TGTGCCAGCAGTGAGCTCCAAGAGACCCAGTACTTC. Translation gives CASSELQETQYF.

The chain uses TRBV20-1 and TRBJ2-5, with 7 bases aligning to TRBD2. The length of the CDR3 is 17 residues. Germline CDR1 is DFQATT and CDR2 is SNEGSKA (reference sequence). Trimming took 5 bases from V and 5 from J; bases not matched to a gene: 20. The CDR3 is CSAPRMILAKDGETQYF. CDR3 DNA: TGCAGTGCTCCCAGAATGATACTAGCGAAAGACGGGGAGACCCAGTACTTC.

V gene TRBV5-1 combines with J gene TRBJ2-2; D tentatively reads TRBD1 or TRBD2 (5 bases each). The germline gives CDR1 SGHRS, CDR2 YFSETQ. This CDR3 spans 16 amino acids. V gave up 4 bases and J gave up 0 bases, with 13 bases separating them. CDR3: CASSLRGIANTGELFF. CDR3 bases: TGCGCCAGCAGCCTACGGGGCATCGCGAACACCGGGGAGCTGTTTTTT.

The chain links TRBV4-3 to TRBJ2-2; the match to TRBD1 covers 8 bases. The CDR3 is made up of 16 amino acids. With 0 bases clipped from V and 4 bases from J, the junction kept 4 bases outside the gene matches. Germline CDR1 reads LGHNA; CDR2 reads YSLEER. Here the CDR3 DNA reads TGCGCCAGCAGCCAAGACGCAGACAGGGGCACCGGGGAGCTGTTTTTT. It is translated as CASSQDADRGTGELFF.

This clonotype was counted between two and nine times. V and J are TRBV7-2 and TRBJ2-3; 9 nucleotides agree with TRBD2. The CDR3 spans 16 residues. V dropped 4 bases and J dropped 4; count of bases not matched to a gene: 9. Germline V gene sequence: CDR1 SGHTA, CDR2 FQGNSA. The DNA of the CDR3 is TGTGCCAGCAGCTCCTTTGGCGGGGGGGCACCAGATACGCAGTATTTT. It encodes CASSSFGGGAPDTQYF. The full variable domain, its missing parts supplied by reference TRBV7-2 and TRBJ2-3, is GAGVSQSPSNKVTEKGKDVELRCDPISGHTALYWYRQSLGQGLEFLIYFQGNSAPDKSGLPSDRFSAERTGGSVSTLTIQRTQQEDSAVYLCASSSFGGGAPDTQYFGPGTRLTVL.

A few counts support this clonotype. The gene calls are TRBV29-1 and TRBJ2-4; D call uncertain. The germline gives CDR1 SQVTM, CDR2 ANQGSEA. The CDR3 totals 12 residues. V was clipped by 3 bases and J by 6 bases, with 9 bases between them. The chain's CDR3 is CSVEMGSNIQYF. Written as DNA, the CDR3 is TGCAGCGTTGAGATGGGATCAAACATTCAGTACTTC.

At least ten counts were recorded for this clonotype. The J gene is TRBJ2-5, the V gene TRBV7-2; D unresolved. The germline gives CDR1 SGHTA, CDR2 FQGNSA. The length of the CDR3 is 15 residues. V lost 5 bases and J 4 bases, leaving 17 bases between the germline ends. The CDR3, as DNA: TGTGCCAGCAGCCGACACCCGGAGTCATCAGAGACCCAGTACTTC. It codes for CASSRHPESSETQYF.

The rearrangement joins TRBV4-1 to TRBJ2-7; D uncertain. The V gene's germline CDR1 is MGHRA and CDR2 YSYEKL. The V and J ends lost 3 bases and 0 bases respectively, with 9 bases between them. This CDR3 comprises 14 residues. CDR3 in DNA: TGCGCCAGCAGCCATGGTCCAAGCTCCTACGAGCAGTACTTC. Protein product: CASSHGPSSYEQYF.

This clonotype has more than one count but fewer than ten. The chain links TRBV27 to TRBJ2-5; weak D call: TRBD2 (5 bases). The J call may be mistaken, given a closer DNA end match to TRBJ2-1. Germline CDR1 reads MNHEY; CDR2 reads SMNVEV (reference sequence). The CDR3 runs to 15 residues. The DNA for the CDR3 is TGTGCCAGCAGTTTAGCGGGTTACACTAACAATGAGCAGTTCTTC. Amino acids: CASSLAGYTNNEQFF.

The chain carries TRBV19 and TRBJ2-5; D gene unclear. Looked up from germline, CDR1 is LNHDA and CDR2 is SQIVND (reference sequence). V was cut by 5 bases and J by 1 base, with 14 bases left in between. The CDR3 has 15 residues. The CDR3 DNA reads TGTGCCAGTAGTCTAAGTTACGTGGGCCAAGAGACCCAGTACTTC. Encoded protein: CASSLSYVGQETQYF.

The sample holds a few counts of this clonotype. The chain recombines TRBV29-1 with TRBJ1-2; unclear D gene. The CDR3 has 12 amino acids. V was pared by 4 bases and J by 2 bases, with 8 bases between. In germline, CDR1 is SQVTM, CDR2 ANQGSEA. In DNA, the CDR3 is TGCAGCGTTGGAGGTATCAACTATGGCTACACCTTC. It is translated as CSVGGINYGYTF. Variable domain in full (rest from reference TRBV29-1 and TRBJ1-2): SAVISQKPSRDICQRGTSLTIQCQVDSQVTMMFWYRQQPGQSLTLIATANQGSEATYESGFVIDKFPISRPNLTFSTLTVSNMSPEDSSIYLCSVGGINYGYTFGSGTRLTVV.

The V call is TRBV11-2, the J call TRBJ2-3; 8 bases agree with TRBD2. The CDR3 runs to 16 residues. J lost 0 bases, V lost 8 bases, and 10 bases had no gene match. The germline gives CDR1 SGHAT, CDR2 FQNNGV. The CDR3 protein is CASRLLAGFSTDTQYF. CDR3 coding DNA: TGTGCCAGCCGCCTCCTAGCGGGCTTTAGCACAGATACGCAGTATTTT.

This clonotype was found a few times. The chain uses TRBV25-1 and TRBJ2-7; D remains unclear. The CDR3 is 12 amino acids. CDR1 is MGHDK, CDR2 SYGVNS, per germline. Deletions cut 8 bases from V and 5 bases from J, with 13 bases between. Written as DNA, the CDR3 is TGTGCCAGCCAAGGTCAGTCCAACGAGCAGTACTTC. It specifies CASQGQSNEQYF.

This clonotype showed up just a few times. The genes are TRBV27 and TRBJ2-1; D is undetermined. Germline V gene data show CDR1 as MNHEY and CDR2 as SMNVEV (reference sequence). Trimming removed 0 bases from V and 6 bases from J, with 12 bases in between. The CDR3 is 15 residues long. Written as DNA, the CDR3 is TGTGCCAGCAGTTTATCGGAATTCGTTGGCAATGAGCAGTTCTTC. Its translation: CASSLSEFVGNEQFF.

Of note for this clonotype: The germline gene is not matched at one end of the junction; a read error may be the cause. The genes are TRBV2 and TRBJ2-1, with D unresolved. This CDR3 spans 15 amino acids. CDR1 and CDR2 from the germline V gene are SNHLY and FYNNEI. The CDR3 DNA reads as TGTGCCAGCAGCGAAGTCTTGCGAGGAAGGAATGAGCAGTTCTTC. It yields the protein CASSEVLRGRNEQFF.

The rearrangement uses TRBV6-5 and TRBJ2-1, with D hard to call. Germline V lookup: CDR1 MNHEY, CDR2 SVGAGI. Trimming cost V 7 bases and J 0 bases, with 10 bases left between them. This CDR3 comprises 14 residues. As DNA, the CDR3 is TGTGCCAGCACTCCGACAAGCTCCTACAATGAGCAGTTCTTC. It yields the protein CASTPTSSYNEQFF.

The rearrangement links TRBV6-2 or TRBV6-3 to TRBJ1-1; D gene ambiguous. Germline loops: CDR1 MNHEY, CDR2 SVGEGT. The V end was cut by 0 bases, the J end by 3 bases, with 8 bases between. The CDR3 is 14 residues long. The CDR3, as DNA: TGTGCCAGCAGTTACTCCCTCCCGGACACTGAAGCTTTCTTT. This translates into CASSYSLPDTEAFF.

This clonotype was counted only a few times. The V call is TRBV7-3, the J call TRBJ2-5, with TRBD2 matching over 15 bases. J lost 2 bases, V lost 0 bases, and 7 bases had no gene match. Germline CDR1 is SGHTA and CDR2 is FQGTGA. There are 19 residues in the CDR3. The CDR3 DNA is TGTGCCAGCAGCTTAACCGGGACTAGCGGGGGGACCATACAAGAGACCCAGTACTTC. It codes for CASSLTGTSGGTIQETQYF.